The clone carrying this T cell receptor beta chain was seen many times. Its antigen is not known. A read error may account for a junction end that differs from germline. The data were taken from a study of response to subunit inactivated influenza vaccine. General study findings and limits: The authors suggested that few new T cells are recruited per seasonal influenza vaccination.

This CDR3 comprises 15 residues. TCRdb analysed the RT-PCR reads with MiXCR anew, one entry per CDR3 protein. The sample carries 430,000 or so distinct CDR3 sequences, around 9.9% recorded once. This chain joins TRBV12-3 or TRBV12-4 and TRBJ2-1, with 7 positions matching TRBD1. The source is a man in his forties or fifties who received an inactivated influenza vaccine. The source material was PBMCs from blood, sampled 40 to 50 days after vaccination. The CDR3 coding sequence is TGTGCCAGCAGTAACGGACAGGCAACCTACACTGAGCAGTTCTTC. Translation gives CASSNGQATYTEQFF.